One sample yielded the 2 T cell receptor beta chains listed below, sequenced in a study of cytomegalovirus exposure and HLA in healthy donors. Primers: 60 Vbeta forward and 13 Jbeta reverse. Measured with immunoSEQ multiplex PCR; TCRdb has only the in-frame clones, and not every one. Among about 160,000 clones, 81% were seen once, and the ten largest hold 1% to 1.5%. The specimen was PBMCs. All receptors come from a man aged 50 to 59 in good health and CMV-seropositive.

The chain has TRBV7-3 and TRBJ2-6; TRBD1 matches 10 bases. V shed 1 base, J shed 4 bases, and the junction held 7 bases outside the gene matches. This CDR3 comprises 18 residues. The germline gives CDR1 SGHTA, CDR2 FQGTGA. CDR3 loop: CASSLRGQGISGANVLTF. CDR3 DNA sequence: TGTGCCAGCAGCTTAAGGGGACAGGGGATTTCGGGGGCCAACGTCCTGACTTTC.

The chain carries TRBV27 and TRBJ2-3; 9 nucleotides line up with TRBD1. V dropped 1 base and J dropped 1; count of bases not matched to a gene: 3. Germline CDR1 reads MNHEY; CDR2 reads SMNVEV (reference sequence). The CDR3 has 16 residues. CDR3 coding DNA: TGTGCCAGCAGTTTATTTAGGGACAGGGGCACAGATACGCAGTATTTT. It translates to CASSLFRDRGTDTQYF.